This T cell receptor (beta chain) was documented in a study of T-cell reconstitution after alpha-beta-depleted transplantation in children. Study-wide results and limits: Several hundred rapidly expanded clones from non-depleted graft cells reportedly supplied alpha-beta T cells about two months post-transplant. At the one-year point after transplant, T-cell counts and TCRbeta diversity were found to come mostly from T cells that had been newly produced. Elevated TCRbeta diversity at day 60 was traced, in some patients, to surviving recipient T cells and thymic progenitors.

During its preparation, the TCRbeta library received unique molecular identifiers. TCRdb fed the PCR reads into MiXCR, producing one record per CDR3 protein. The sample lists approximately 520,000 distinct CDR3 sequences; 11% were seen once. This clonotype came up a few times. Antigen unknown. This CDR3 comprises 14 residues. Germline V gives CDR1 MNHEY, CDR2 SVGAGI. V was shortened by 6 bases and J by 2 bases, with 12 bases between the two germline ends. The V call is TRBV6-5, the J call TRBJ2-3; D is undetermined. The sequencing used PBMCs, mostly from graft donor cells, collected 180 days after TCRalphabeta/CD19-depleted stem cell transplant. This receptor was identified in a female patient between 2 and 10 years old who had a stem cell transplant for aplastic anemia, so the T cells may come from the graft donor. DNA for the CDR3: TGTGCCAGCAGCAACGGGCAGTACACAGATACGCAGTATTTT. It translates to CASSNGQYTDTQYF.